These 28 T cell receptor beta chains originate from one sample sequenced in a study of cytomegalovirus exposure and HLA in healthy donors (dated by TCRdb to about 2017). The library was prepared using the immunoSEQ multiplex PCR assay. The multiplex PCR relied on a mix of 60 forward primers for TCR Vbeta segments and 13 reverse primers for TCR Jbeta segments. Not all clones reach the TCRdb copy of this immuneACCESS table, which keeps in-frame sequences only. Checked studies attribute under half of the gap to unresolved V genes and leave the rest unexplained. The sample includes around 140,000 clones, with 65% to 90% observed a single time. Roughly 2.9% of the sample comes from the top ten. The sample taken for sequencing was PBMCs. The origin of the receptors is a woman in her 30s in good health and CMV-seronegative.

The chain couples TRBV21-1 to TRBJ1-1; the table's D call, TRBD1, has no DNA check behind it. TRBV21-1 is listed as a pseudogene. The length of the CDR3 is 15 residues. The CDR3: CASSHRQGAWTEAFF. DNA for the CDR3: TGTGCCAGCAGCCACAGACAGGGGGCTTGGACTGAAGCTTTCTTT.

This chain links TRBV7-3 with TRBJ2-5, with 10 bases fitting TRBD2. The germline V gene has CDR1 SGHTA and CDR2 FQGTGA. The CDR3 totals 15 residues. The junction had 7 bases not matched to a gene; V was cut back by 5 bases and J by 4 bases. The CDR3 loop is CASSPGLAVGETQYF. CDR3 nucleotides: TGTGCCAGCAGCCCAGGACTAGCGGTTGGAGAGACCCAGTACTTC.

The chain uses TRBV30 and TRBJ1-2; D remains ambiguous. Trimming took 3 bases from V and 4 from J, leaving 6 bases between them. CDR1 is GTSNPN and CDR2 is SVGIG in the germline V gene (reference sequence). The CDR3 totals 11 residues. The CDR3 spells CAWRPGYGYTF. CDR3 in DNA: TGTGCCTGGAGGCCCGGCTATGGCTACACCTTC.

The chain is built from TRBV2 and TRBJ2-1; 12 nucleotides agree with TRBD2. V was clipped by 5 bases and J by 7 bases; unmatched bases: 6. CDR3 length equals 15 residues. The germline V gene has CDR1 SNHLY and CDR2 FYNNEI. CDR3 in DNA: TGTGCCAGCAGTACCGGACTAGCGGGACTTAATGAGCAGTTCTTC. It encodes CASSTGLAGLNEQFF. The variable domain in full, completed from reference TRBV2 and TRBJ2-1, reads EPEVTQTPSHQVTQMGQEVILRCVPISNHLYFYWYRQILGQKVEFLVSFYNNEISEKSEIFDDQFSVERPDGSNFTLKIRSTKLEDSAMYFCASSTGLAGLNEQFFGPGTRLTVL.

The chain recombines TRBV29-1 with TRBJ2-1; 8 bases match TRBD2. The germline V gene has CDR1 SQVTM and CDR2 ANQGSEA. V shed 3 bases and J 8 bases; nucleotides not matched to a gene: 15. This CDR3 is built from 16 residues. CDR3 sequence reads: CSVDLRFSGKVDEQFF. Here the CDR3 DNA reads TGCAGCGTTGATCTTAGGTTTAGCGGGAAGGTGGATGAGCAGTTCTTC.

The J gene is TRBJ2-5, the V gene TRBV13, with 9 bases aligning to TRBD1. V was pared by 0 bases and J by 5 bases, with 4 bases of the junction left unmatched. This CDR3 region has 15 residues. Germline CDR1 reads PRHDT; CDR2 reads FYEKMQ (reference sequence). The CDR3 DNA is TGTGCCAGCAGCTTAGGGACAGGGGGTGGCGAGACCCAGTACTTC. Protein: CASSLGTGGGETQYF.

The rearrangement links TRBV2 to TRBJ2-7; D may be TRBD1 (5 bases). Trimming shortened V by 4 bases and J by 5 bases, and 12 bases separated the two germline ends. Germline CDR1 is SNHLY and CDR2 is FYNNEI. This CDR3 has 13 residues. CDR3: CASSVQGYDEQYF. CDR3 sequence (DNA): TGTGCCAGCAGTGTTCAGGGCTACGACGAGCAGTACTTC.

This chain uses TRBV5-5 with TRBJ2-1; D possibly corresponds to TRBD2 (7 bases). This CDR3 comprises 19 residues. The V gene lost 0 bases and the J gene lost 0 bases, with 19 bases spanning the gap. Germline V gene sequence: CDR1 SGHKS, CDR2 YYEKEE (reference sequence). CDR3 nucleotide sequence: TGTGCCAGCAGCTTGGCCGGGACTGGGGGGGCGAGCTCCTACAATGAGCAGTTCTTC. As protein: CASSLAGTGGASSYNEQFF.

This clone showed up just once. The chain recombines TRBV5-1 with TRBJ2-1, with TRBD2 matching 12 bases. V shed 4 bases, J shed 4 bases, and the junction held 3 bases outside the gene matches. In germline, CDR1 is SGHRS, CDR2 YFSETQ. The CDR3 is 15 residues long. The CDR3, as DNA: TGCGCCAGCAGCCCAGGACTAGCGGGATACAATGAGCAGTTCTTC. This gives the protein CASSPGLAGYNEQFF.

The chain links TRBV5-4 to TRBJ1-6; 8 bases agree with TRBD1. The CDR3 totals 14 residues. The ends lost 4 bases at V and 7 bases at J; junction bases unmatched: 4. The germline V gene encodes CDR1 SGHNT and CDR2 YYREEE (reference sequence). The CDR3 DNA is TGTGCCAGCAGCGCCCCAGGGGGCAATTCACCCCTCCACTTT. As protein: CASSAPGGNSPLHF. Full variable domain (missing parts from reference TRBV5-4 and TRBJ1-6): ETGVTQSPTHLIKTRGQQVTLRCSSQSGHNTVSWYQQALGQGPQFIFQYYREEENGRGNFPPRFSGLQFPNYSSELNVNALELDDSALYLCASSAPGGNSPLHFGNGTRLTVT.

This rearrangement joins TRBV4-1 to TRBJ1-4; possibly TRBD1 for D (6 bases). The CDR3 extends over 15 amino acids. Germline CDR1 MGHRA, CDR2 YSYEKL. The ends were cut back, 3 bases at V and 5 bases at J, with 13 bases in the middle. CDR3 nucleotides: TGCGCCAGCAGCCAGAGCGGGGGCAGGAATGAAAAACTGTTTTTT. It translates to CASSQSGGRNEKLFF.

V and J are TRBV7-9 and TRBJ2-4; 12 bases align to TRBD2. Germline V gives CDR1 SEHNR, CDR2 FQNEAQ (reference sequence). J was trimmed by 8 bases and V by 5 bases; bases with no gene match: 10. CDR3 length: 16 amino acids. CDR3 loop: CASSILRTSGEHIQYF. The CDR3, as DNA: TGTGCCAGCAGCATACTCAGGACTAGCGGGGAGCACATTCAGTACTTC.

This sequence joins TRBV5-4 and TRBJ2-1, with a possible D match to TRBD1 (5 bases). The germline CDR1 and CDR2 sequences are SGHNT and YYREEE (reference sequence). The CDR3 extends over 19 amino acids. V was shortened by 0 bases and J by 5 bases, with 24 bases between the two germline ends. CDR3 sequence reads: CASSLGFRHVTGVHNEQFF. Written as DNA, the CDR3 is TGTGCCAGCAGCTTGGGCTTCCGACATGTCACAGGAGTTCACAATGAGCAGTTCTTC. Complete variable domain (other parts from reference TRBV5-4 and TRBJ2-1): ETGVTQSPTHLIKTRGQQVTLRCSSQSGHNTVSWYQQALGQGPQFIFQYYREEENGRGNFPPRFSGLQFPNYSSELNVNALELDDSALYLCASSLGFRHVTGVHNEQFFGPGTRLTVL.

The rearrangement links TRBV5-8 to TRBJ2-6; 7 bases align to TRBD1. Germline CDR1 SGHTS, CDR2 YDEGEE. The trim removed 6 bases at V and 0 bases at J, leaving 9 bases unmatched. CDR3 length: 17 residues. The CDR3 reads CASTPTGTSSGANVLTF. The DNA for the CDR3 is TGTGCCAGCACCCCGACAGGGACCTCCTCTGGGGCCAACGTCCTGACTTTC. The full variable domain, its missing parts supplied by reference TRBV5-8 and TRBJ2-6, is EAGVTQSPTHLIKTRGQQATLRCSPISGHTSVYWYQQALGLGLQFLLWYDEGEERNRGNFPPRFSGRQFPNYSSELNVNALELEDSALYLCASTPTGTSSGANVLTFGAGSRLTVL.

This sequence joins TRBV5-4 and TRBJ2-4; 9 nucleotides line up with TRBD2. V shed 4 bases, J shed 8 bases, and the junction held 10 bases outside the gene matches. This CDR3 spans 15 amino acids. Germline CDR1 reads SGHNT; CDR2 reads YYREEE (reference sequence). The CDR3 is CASSAPGTSSDIQYF. CDR3 nucleotides: TGTGCCAGCAGCGCGCCGGGGACTAGCTCGGACATTCAGTACTTC.

The rearrangement joins TRBV29-1 to TRBJ1-1, with a possible D match to TRBD1 (6 bases). V gave up 7 bases and J gave up 6 bases, with 15 bases separating them. Germline V lookup: CDR1 SQVTM, CDR2 ANQGSEA. The CDR3 totals 12 residues. CDR3 in amino acids: CSGRQAEAEAFF. CDR3 nucleotides: TGCAGCGGCAGACAGGCGGAGGCTGAAGCTTTCTTT. Filled out from reference TRBV29-1 and TRBJ1-1, the complete variable domain reads SAVISQKPSRDICQRGTSLTIQCQVDSQVTMMFWYRQQPGQSLTLIATANQGSEATYESGFVIDKFPISRPNLTFSTLTVSNMSPEDSSIYLCSGRQAEAEAFFGQGTRLTVV.

The chain employs TRBV7-9 and TRBJ2-1; 8 bases are a match to TRBD2. V gave up 3 bases and J gave up 9 bases; unmatched junction bases: 10. Germline V CDR1 and CDR2: SEHNR, FQNEAQ (reference sequence). This CDR3 spans 15 amino acids. CDR3 residues: CASSLAGGWRGEQFF. The CDR3 DNA is TGTGCCAGCAGCTTGGCGGGAGGCTGGCGGGGTGAGCAGTTCTTC.

The genes are TRBV9 and TRBJ2-3; 9 bases fit TRBD2. The CDR3 consists of 16 residues. CDR1 and CDR2 (germline): SGDLS, YYNGEE. J lost 1 base, V lost 1 base, and 4 bases had no gene match. The CDR3 DNA follows: TGTGCCAGCAGCGTATTAGCGGGGGAACGCACAGATACGCAGTATTTT. Translation gives CASSVLAGERTDTQYF.

The CDR3 is CASSTTGSLSTDTQYF. In DNA form, the CDR3 reads TGTGCCAGCAGCACAACAGGGTCCCTTAGCACAGATACGCAGTATTTT. The chain joins TRBV13 to TRBJ2-3, with D perhaps TRBD1 (6 bases). The CDR3 is 16 residues long. Germline CDR1 PRHDT, CDR2 FYEKMQ (reference sequence). Between the trimmed V and J ends, which lost 5 bases and 0 bases, there was a span of 15 bases.

Only a few counts were recorded for this clone. The rearrangement uses TRBV30 and TRBJ1-5, with D hard to call. Germline-derived CDR1 and CDR2 are GTSNPN and SVGIG (reference sequence). The CDR3 has 13 amino acids. V was cut by 3 bases and J by 1 base, with 7 bases left in between. The CDR3 here is CAWSYSSNQPQHF. CDR3 nucleotide sequence: TGTGCCTGGAGCTATAGCAGCAATCAGCCCCAGCATTTT.

This rearrangement joins TRBV5-8 to TRBJ2-5; TRBD2 agrees at 8 bases. The CDR3 extends over 15 amino acids. Germline V gene sequence: CDR1 SGHTS, CDR2 YDEGEE. With 0 bases clipped from V and 2 bases from J, the junction kept 3 bases outside the gene matches. CDR3 region: CASSLAGGVQETQYF. The CDR3 DNA sequence: TGTGCCAGCAGCTTGGCGGGGGGGGTACAAGAGACCCAGTACTTC.

The chain employs TRBV10-3 and TRBJ2-5; TRBD2 agrees at 12 bases. CDR3 length equals 17 residues. Germline-derived CDR1 and CDR2 are ENHRY and SYGVKD. V was clipped by 0 bases and J by 5 bases; unmatched bases: 7. CDR3 in DNA: TGTGCCATCAGTGAGTCGGGGCTAGCGGGAGGGCAGGAGACCCAGTACTTC. This gives the protein CAISESGLAGGQETQYF.

The chain combines TRBV4-3 with TRBJ1-1, with TRBD1 as a possible D gene (5 bases). Germline V gives CDR1 LGHNA, CDR2 YSLEER. The length of the CDR3 is 13 residues. Trimming took off 4 bases at V and 0 bases at J, with 6 bases between the two ends. The CDR3 coding sequence is TGCGCCAGCAGCCTGACAGTGAACACTGAAGCTTTCTTT. It translates to CASSLTVNTEAFF.

The V gene is TRBV29-1, the J gene TRBJ1-4, with D unresolved. The germline V and J ends were trimmed by 3 bases and 7 bases, with 15 bases remaining between them. CDR3 length equals 14 residues. CDR1 and CDR2 (germline): SQVTM, ANQGSEA. The CDR3 DNA reads as TGCAGCGTTGATTCGGGGTTGTCTTCTGAAAAACTGTTTTTT. This codes for CSVDSGLSSEKLFF.

The chain employs TRBV27 and TRBJ1-4, with 7 bases identical to TRBD1. V lost 10 bases, J lost 2 bases, and 4 bases stayed unmatched. There are 13 residues in the CDR3. The germline CDR1 and CDR2 sequences are MNHEY and SMNVEV (reference sequence). CDR3 residues: CATPGGTNEKLFF. The CDR3 region has the DNA TGTGCCACTCCAGGGGGGACTAATGAAAAACTGTTTTTT.

This chain uses TRBV2 with TRBJ2-2; TRBD1 matches at 10 bases. The CDR3 is 15 residues long. The J segment lost 4 bases and the V segment lost 7 bases, leaving 6 bases of the junction unmatched. Germline CDR1 reads SNHLY; CDR2 reads FYNNEI. CDR3 residues: CASMLDRGGTGELFF. In DNA form, the CDR3 reads TGTGCCAGCATGCTGGACAGGGGGGGCACCGGGGAGCTGTTTTTT.

The chain carries TRBV28 and TRBJ2-3; 8 nucleotides line up with TRBD1. After removal of 3 bases from V and 1 base from J, the junction contained 6 bases not matched to a gene. The CDR3 contains 16 residues. Germline loops: CDR1 MDHEN, CDR2 SYDVKM. DNA of the CDR3: TGTGCCAGCAGTTTTGGTCCGGGACAGGGCACAGATACGCAGTATTTT. The encoded protein is CASSFGPGQGTDTQYF.

The chain uses TRBV2 and TRBJ2-5, with TRBD1 as a possible D gene (5 bases). The CDR3 consists of 11 residues. V lost 6 bases to trimming and J lost 13 bases, with 15 bases between them. CDR1 is SNHLY, CDR2 FYNNEI, per germline. The CDR3 loop reads CASREYRISYF. The CDR3 region has the DNA TGTGCCAGCAGGGAGTACAGGATCTCGTACTTC.